This TCR beta chain appears in the sequencing data of a study of response to subunit inactivated influenza vaccine. Findings and limits, study-wide: The authors offered the suggestion that each seasonal influenza vaccination recruits few new T cells.

TCRdb fed the RT-PCR reads into MiXCR, producing one record per CDR3 protein. The table includes about 780,000 distinct CDR3 sequences, about 18% detected once. The CDR3 totals 14 residues. V was pared by 4 bases and J by 3 bases, with 13 bases between. CDR1 and CDR2 (germline): SGHRS, YFSETQ. In the case of this clonotype: Its antigen remains unidentified.

The clonotype was recovered from a man in his forties or fifties who received an inactivated influenza vaccine. This specimen consisted of PBMCs from blood, obtained approximately 5 days after vaccination. The V gene is TRBV5-1, the J gene TRBJ2-5, with D hard to call. CDR3 amino acids: CASSPGGRKETQYF. CDR3 bases: TGCGCCAGCAGCCCAGGTGGTAGGAAAGAGACCCAGTACTTC.